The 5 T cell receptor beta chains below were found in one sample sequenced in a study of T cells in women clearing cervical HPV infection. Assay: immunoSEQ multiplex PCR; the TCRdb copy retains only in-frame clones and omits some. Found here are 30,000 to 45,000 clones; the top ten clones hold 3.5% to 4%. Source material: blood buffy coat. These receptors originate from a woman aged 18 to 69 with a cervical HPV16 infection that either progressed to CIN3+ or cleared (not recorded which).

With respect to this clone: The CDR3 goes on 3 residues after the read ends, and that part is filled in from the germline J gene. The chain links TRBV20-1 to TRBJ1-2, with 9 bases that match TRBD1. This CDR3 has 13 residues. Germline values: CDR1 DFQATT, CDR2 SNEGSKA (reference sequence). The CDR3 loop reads CSAPPGTGRGYTF. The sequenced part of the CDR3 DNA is TGCAGTGCGCCTCCCGGGACAGGGCGCGGC.

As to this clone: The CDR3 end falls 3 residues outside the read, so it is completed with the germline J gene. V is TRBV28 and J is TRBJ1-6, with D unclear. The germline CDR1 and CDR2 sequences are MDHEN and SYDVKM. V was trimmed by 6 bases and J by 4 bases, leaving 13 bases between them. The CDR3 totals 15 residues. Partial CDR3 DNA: TGTGCCAGCAGCCCGGGTTCGGATTATAATTCACCC. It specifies CASSPGSDYNSP. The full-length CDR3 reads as CASSPGSDYNSPLHF.

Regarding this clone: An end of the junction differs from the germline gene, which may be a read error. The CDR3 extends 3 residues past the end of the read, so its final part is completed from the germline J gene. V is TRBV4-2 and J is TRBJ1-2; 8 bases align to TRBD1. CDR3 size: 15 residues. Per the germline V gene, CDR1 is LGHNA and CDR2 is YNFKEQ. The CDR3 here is CASSQDTRQGLGYTF. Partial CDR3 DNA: TGCGCCAGCAGCCAAGATACTCGACAGGGGTTAGGC.

The DNA read from the CDR3 is TGCAGTGCAGCCGTAGGGAGCGGAAACTACGAG. Protein product: CSAAVGSGNYE. The CDR3 reads in full as CSAAVGSGNYEQYF. The chain employs TRBV20-1 and TRBJ2-7, with a tentative D call TRBD2 (5 bases). The read comes to an end 3 residues before the CDR3 does, leaving the germline J gene to fill in the end. The CDR3 consists of 14 residues. Germline CDR1 DFQATT, CDR2 SNEGSKA (reference sequence). V gave up 6 bases and J gave up 3 bases, with 18 bases separating them.

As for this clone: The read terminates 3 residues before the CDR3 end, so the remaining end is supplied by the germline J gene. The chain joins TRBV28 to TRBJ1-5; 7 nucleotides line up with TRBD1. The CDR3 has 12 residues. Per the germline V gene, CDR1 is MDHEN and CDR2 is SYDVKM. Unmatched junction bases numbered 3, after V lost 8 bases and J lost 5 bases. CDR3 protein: CASLQGYQPQHF. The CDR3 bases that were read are TGTGCCAGCTTACAGGGGTATCAGCCC.